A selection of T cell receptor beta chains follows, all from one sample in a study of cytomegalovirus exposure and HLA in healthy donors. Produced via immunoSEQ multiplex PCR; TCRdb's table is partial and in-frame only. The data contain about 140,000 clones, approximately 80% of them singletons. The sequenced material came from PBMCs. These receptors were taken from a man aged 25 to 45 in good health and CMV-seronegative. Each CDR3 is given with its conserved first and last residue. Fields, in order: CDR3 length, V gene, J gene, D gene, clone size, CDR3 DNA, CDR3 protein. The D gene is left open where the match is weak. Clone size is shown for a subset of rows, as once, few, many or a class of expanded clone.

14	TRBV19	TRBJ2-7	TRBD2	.	TGTGCCAGTACCGGGGTAGCGGGCTCCTACGAGCAGTACTTC	CASTGVAGSYEQYF
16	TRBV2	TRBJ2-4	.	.	TGTGCCAGCAGCGTCGCGACAATGAAAGCCAAAAACATTCAGTACTTC	CASSVATMKAKNIQYF
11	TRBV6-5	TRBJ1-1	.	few	TGTGCCAGCAGTTCGGGACAAGCGGCTTTCTTT	CASSSGQAAFF
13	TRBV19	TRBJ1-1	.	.	TGTGCCAGTAGGCCGCGAGGAGACACTGAAGCTTTCTTT	CASRPRGDTEAFF
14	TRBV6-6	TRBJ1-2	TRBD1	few	TGTGCCAGCAGTTACACCGACAGGGATGGAGGCTACACCTTC	CASSYTDRDGGYTF
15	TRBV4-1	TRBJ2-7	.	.	TGCGCCAGCAGCCAGGGCGGGATATGGACGGACGAGCAGTACTTC	CASSQGGIWTDEQYF
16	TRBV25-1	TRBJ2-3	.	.	TGTGCCAGCAGTGAATTTGAGGGACAAAGCACAGATACGCAGTATTTT	CASSEFEGQSTDTQYF
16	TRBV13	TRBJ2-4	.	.	TGTGCCAGCAGCTTAAGAGGGGCGGGGGCCAAAAACATTCAGTACTTC	CASSLRGAGAKNIQYF
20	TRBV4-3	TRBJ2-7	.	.	TGCGCCAGCAGCCAAGAAATCATTGGGGCAGGCTACTCTTGGGACTACGAGCAGTACTTC	CASSQEIIGAGYSWDYEQYF
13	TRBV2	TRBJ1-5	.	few	TGTGCCAGCAGTGAAGCTGGGGGGCAGCCCCAGCATTTT	CASSEAGGQPQHF
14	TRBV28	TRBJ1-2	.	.	TGTGCCAGCAGTTCCCCGACTGCTAACTATGGCTACACCTTC	CASSSPTANYGYTF
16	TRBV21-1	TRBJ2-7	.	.	TGTGCCAGCAGCAAAGGGCATAGCGGCTACTCCTACGAGCAGTACTTC	CASSKGHSGYSYEQYF
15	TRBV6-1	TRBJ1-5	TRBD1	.	TGTGCCAGCAGGAACCGGGACAGGGGATCTCAGCCCCAGCATTTT	CASRNRDRGSQPQHF
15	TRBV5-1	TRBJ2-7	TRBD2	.	TGCGCCAGCAGCTCCGGGACTAGCGGACGCTACGAGCAGTACTTC	CASSSGTSGRYEQYF
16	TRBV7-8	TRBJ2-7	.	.	TGTGCCAGCAGCTTGGGGGGGCGGGACGCCTCCTACGAGCAGTACTTC	CASSLGGRDASYEQYF